Below, 22 T cell receptor beta chains from the same sample are listed, as sequenced in a study of blood T cells in healthy people across ages. A sample-barcoded 5' primer and a J-beta primer mix were used in a second PCR of about 7 to 12 cycles. TCRdb re-analysed the 5' RACE reads in MiXCR, keeping a single row per CDR3 protein. The sample records around 1,000,000 distinct CDR3 sequences, almost 25% being singletons. The data were also submitted as part of a second study, on T cells of mothers and their children.

Source material: blood. The receptors stem from a girl between 2 and 10 years old in good health.

This clonotype was found a few times. This chain connects TRBV6-1 to TRBJ2-5; TRBD2 aligns across 10 bases. Germline values: CDR1 MNHNS, CDR2 SASEGT. The CDR3 has 16 amino acids. Trimming took 2 bases from V and 5 from J; bases not matched to a gene: 8. For the CDR3, the DNA is TGTGCCAGCAGTGAATTACTAGCGGGGACCGGGGAGACCCAGTACTTC. It is translated as CASSELLAGTGETQYF.

This chain joins TRBV4-1 and TRBJ2-7, with 7 nucleotides matching TRBD1. Germline loops: CDR1 MGHRA, CDR2 YSYEKL. Germline trimming cut 4 bases from V and 3 bases from J; bases unmatched to any gene: 6. This CDR3 contains 14 residues. CDR3 in DNA: TGCGCCAGCAGCCTGGGACAGCAACACTACGAGCAGTACTTC. Translation gives CASSLGQQHYEQYF.

This chain joins TRBV29-1 and TRBJ1-2; D is unclear. The germline CDR1 and CDR2 sequences are SQVTM and ANQGSEA. The V and J ends lost 6 bases and 5 bases respectively, with 13 bases between them. There are 12 residues in the CDR3. CDR3 in DNA: TGCAGCGTCCAATGGGAGGGATATGGCTACACCTTC. This gives the protein CSVQWEGYGYTF. Using reference TRBV29-1 and TRBJ1-2 for the parts outside the CDR3, the full variable domain is SAVISQKPSRDICQRGTSLTIQCQVDSQVTMMFWYRQQPGQSLTLIATANQGSEATYESGFVIDKFPISRPNLTFSTLTVSNMSPEDSSIYLCSVQWEGYGYTFGSGTRLTVV.

The chain recombines TRBV4-2 with TRBJ2-5; 12 nucleotides match TRBD2. V shed 0 bases, J shed 3 bases, and the junction held 14 bases outside the gene matches. CDR3 length: 20 residues. Germline CDR1 LGHNA, CDR2 YNFKEQ. DNA for the CDR3: TGTGCCAGCAGCCAAGATGGCCCAGGACTCCTAGCGGGAGGGGAAGAGACCCAGTACTTC. This codes for CASSQDGPGLLAGGEETQYF.

V is TRBV7-9 and J is TRBJ1-1; possible D gene TRBD1, 5 bases. The V and J ends lost 1 base and 1 base respectively, with 16 bases between them. The CDR3 loop spans 17 amino acids. Germline V gene data show CDR1 as SEHNR and CDR2 as FQNEAQ (reference sequence). The CDR3 is CASSLGQSHVENTEAFF. The CDR3 DNA sequence: TGTGCCAGCAGCTTAGGACAGTCCCACGTTGAGAACACTGAAGCTTTCTTT.

The chain carries TRBV7-9 and TRBJ2-1; D not certain. This CDR3 region has 11 residues. The germline CDR1 and CDR2 sequences are SEHNR and FQNEAQ (reference sequence). V lost 5 bases and J 7 bases, leaving 6 bases between the germline ends. The CDR3 here is CASSGANEQFF. CDR3 DNA sequence: TGTGCCAGCAGCGGCGCGAATGAGCAGTTCTTC.

CDR3 DNA sequence: TGTGCCAGCAGCTCCATGATCGGGGGGAGAGACTATGGCTACACCTTC. This sequence encodes CASSSMIGGRDYGYTF. This chain uses TRBV7-9 with TRBJ1-2; TRBD1 is a possible D gene (5 bases). This CDR3 spans 16 amino acids. Germline V CDR1 and CDR2: SEHNR, FQNEAQ (reference sequence). V shed 4 bases and J shed 3 bases, with 18 bases lying between them.

This clonotype was counted once. The CDR3 loop is CASTDYHRQGIIGELFF. CDR3 sequence (DNA): TGTGCCAGCACCGATTACCACCGACAGGGAATTATCGGGGAGCTGTTTTTT. This rearrangement joins TRBV11-1 to TRBJ2-2, with TRBD1 identical over 7 bases. The CDR3 loop spans 17 amino acids. The germline gives CDR1 SGHAT, CDR2 FQDESV (reference sequence). J gave up 7 bases and V 7 bases, and 18 bases lay outside the gene matches.

V is TRBV29-1 and J is TRBJ1-1; D unclear. The CDR3 totals 12 residues. Germline V CDR1 and CDR2: SQVTM, ANQGSEA. V lost 7 bases to trimming and J lost 0 bases, with 9 bases between them. Written as DNA, the CDR3 is TGCAGCGGAGAGGGCCTGAACACTGAAGCTTTCTTT. This translates into CSGEGLNTEAFF.

This clonotype has a handful of counts. The V and J genes are TRBV24-1 and TRBJ2-5; 8 bases map to TRBD1. V gave up 2 bases and J gave up 2 bases; unmatched junction bases: 9. Germline assignment: CDR1 KGHDR and CDR2 SFDVKD. CDR3 length: 17 amino acids. DNA of the CDR3: TGTGCCACCAGTGATTCGGCTCGACAGGGGTTGCAAGAGACCCAGTACTTC. It translates to CATSDSARQGLQETQYF.

The CDR3 region has the DNA TGTGCCAGCAGTCAAACCCTGAGCTCCTACGAGCAGTACTTC. This sequence encodes CASSQTLSSYEQYF. The chain links TRBV12-3 or TRBV12-4 to TRBJ2-7; D unclear. The ends were cut back, 5 bases at V and 0 bases at J, with 11 bases in the middle. CDR3 size: 14 residues.

The chain combines TRBV7-8 with TRBJ2-1, with 12 positions matching TRBD2. The CDR3 spans 18 residues. The V segment lost 1 base and the J segment 5 bases; nucleotides outside the gene matches: 9. CDR1 and CDR2 (germline): SGHVS, FQNEAQ. CDR3 nucleotide sequence: TGTGCCAGCAGCTTAGTTCTAGCGGGAGGGCCTTCCCACAATGAGCAGTTCTTC. This sequence encodes CASSLVLAGGPSHNEQFF.

This sequence joins TRBV10-3 and TRBJ1-4; 8 bases fit TRBD1. V lost 4 bases to trimming and J lost 7 bases; unmatched junction nucleotides: 8. The germline V gene has CDR1 ENHRY and CDR2 SYGVKD. This CDR3 region has 15 residues. As DNA, the CDR3 is TGTGCCATCAGTGCCGGGACAGGAGGAGTTGAAAAACTGTTTTTT. Translating gives CAISAGTGGVEKLFF.

The chain carries TRBV7-2 and TRBJ1-4; TRBD1 aligns across 8 bases. This CDR3 contains 17 residues. V lost 5 bases and J lost 0; bases outside the gene matches: 8. In germline, CDR1 is SGHTA, CDR2 FQGNSA. CDR3 sequence: CASSPDRVFATNEKLFF. The CDR3 DNA is TGTGCCAGCAGCCCGGACAGGGTTTTTGCAACTAATGAAAAACTGTTTTTT.

On this clonotype itself: The CDR3 carries no conserved terminal phenylalanine or tryptophan, so it likely arises from a read error. V is TRBV5-1 and J is TRBJ2-5; D not resolved. V lost 2 bases, J lost 1 base, and 3 bases lay in between. In germline, CDR1 is SGHRS, CDR2 YFSETQ. The CDR3 is 12 residues long. The CDR3 DNA reads as TGCGCCAGCAGCTTCATCCAAGAGACCCAGTACTCC. Amino acids: CASSFIQETQYS.

This clonotype has only a few counts. V usage is TRBV3-1 and J usage is TRBJ2-7; D is possibly TRBD1 or TRBD2 (5 bases each). Germline V lookup: CDR1 LGHDT, CDR2 YNNKEL (reference sequence). V was trimmed by 5 bases and J by 1 base, leaving 15 bases between them. The CDR3 consists of 15 residues. As DNA, the CDR3 is TGTGCCAGCAGCTCCGATGGGGACGCTTCCTACGAGCAGTACTTC. Its protein is CASSSDGDASYEQYF.

This clonotype was counted between two and nine times. This sequence joins TRBV27 and TRBJ2-7, with a tentative D call TRBD2 (5 bases). Trimming removed 4 bases at V and 6 bases at J, with 13 bases between. The length of the CDR3 is 13 residues. In germline, CDR1 is MNHEY, CDR2 SMNVEV (reference sequence). The CDR3 spells CASSYGSAGEQYF. As DNA, the CDR3 is TGTGCCAGCAGTTACGGGTCGGCGGGCGAGCAGTACTTC.

V and J are TRBV12-3 or TRBV12-4 and TRBJ1-2; 7 bases match TRBD1. The V and J ends lost 6 bases and 6 bases, in that order; junction bases with no gene match: 13. The CDR3 runs to 15 residues. The CDR3 is CASSQRVQGSNGYTF. The DNA for the CDR3 is TGTGCCAGCAGCCAAAGAGTACAGGGGTCCAATGGCTACACCTTC.

The table lists this clonotype with a few counts. The V call is TRBV6-1, the J call TRBJ2-7; 9 bases align to TRBD2. This CDR3 is built from 15 residues. Germline CDR1 MNHNS, CDR2 SASEGT. Trimming at V came to 5 bases and at J to 7 bases, leaving 12 bases not matched to a gene. CDR3 nucleotides: TGTGCCAGCAGTCGTCCTGCGGGAGGGCCAAGTGAGCAGTACTTC. It encodes CASSRPAGGPSEQYF.

The V gene is TRBV7-2, the J gene TRBJ1-1; D is uncertain. The length of the CDR3 is 12 residues. From germline, CDR1 is SGHTA and CDR2 FQGNSA. V was clipped by 0 bases and J by 7 bases, with 6 bases between them. The CDR3 DNA is TGTGCCAGCAGCTTAGCAGCGTATGAAGCTTTCTTT. Translating gives CASSLAAYEAFF.

The chain recombines TRBV29-1 with TRBJ1-1; no definite D call. CDR3 length: 15 residues. In germline, CDR1 is SQVTM, CDR2 ANQGSEA. Deletions cut 8 bases from V and 5 bases from J, with 24 bases between. The CDR3 DNA follows: TGCAGCCTTCATAGGTCGGAGGGTCCCGGAACTGAAGCTTTCTTT. This encodes CSLHRSEGPGTEAFF.

The rearrangement links TRBV7-3 to TRBJ2-3; perhaps TRBD2 as D (6 bases). The CDR3 length is 15 residues. The germline V and J ends were trimmed by 2 bases and 2 bases, with 11 bases remaining between them. Germline V lookup: CDR1 SGHTA, CDR2 FQGTGA. The CDR3 nucleotides are TGTGCCAGCAGCTTAGGGGACTTTAACACAGATACGCAGTATTTT. Translated: CASSLGDFNTDTQYF.